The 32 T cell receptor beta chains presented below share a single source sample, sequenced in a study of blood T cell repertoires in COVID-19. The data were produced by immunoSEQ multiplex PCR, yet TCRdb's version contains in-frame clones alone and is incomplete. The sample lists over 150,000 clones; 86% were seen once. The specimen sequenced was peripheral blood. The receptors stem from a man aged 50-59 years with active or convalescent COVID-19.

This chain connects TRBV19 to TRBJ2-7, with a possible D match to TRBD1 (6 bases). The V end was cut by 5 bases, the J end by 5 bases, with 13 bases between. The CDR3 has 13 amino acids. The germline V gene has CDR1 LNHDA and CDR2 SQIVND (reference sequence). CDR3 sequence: CASSGQGFHEQYF. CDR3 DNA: TGTGCCAGTAGTGGGCAGGGGTTCCACGAGCAGTACTTC.

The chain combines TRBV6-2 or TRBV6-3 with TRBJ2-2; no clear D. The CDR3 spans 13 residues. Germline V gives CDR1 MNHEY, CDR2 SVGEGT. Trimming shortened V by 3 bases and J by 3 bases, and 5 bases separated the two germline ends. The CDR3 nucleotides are TGTGCCAGCAGTTATTGGCACACCGGGGAGCTGTTTTTT. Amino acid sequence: CASSYWHTGELFF.

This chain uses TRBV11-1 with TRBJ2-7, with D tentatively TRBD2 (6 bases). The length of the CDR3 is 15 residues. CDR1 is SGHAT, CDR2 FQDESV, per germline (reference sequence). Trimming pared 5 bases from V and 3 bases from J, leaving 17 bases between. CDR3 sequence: CASSQGGTGLYEQYF. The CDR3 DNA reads TGTGCCAGCAGCCAAGGCGGGACGGGCCTCTACGAGCAGTACTTC.

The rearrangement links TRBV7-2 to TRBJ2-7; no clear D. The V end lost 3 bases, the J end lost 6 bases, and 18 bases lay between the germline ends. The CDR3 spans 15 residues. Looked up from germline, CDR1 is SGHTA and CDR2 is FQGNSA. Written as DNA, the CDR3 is TGTGCCAGCAGCTTTAGAGTCGGGTCAAGCGTCGAGCAGTACTTC. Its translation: CASSFRVGSSVEQYF.

CDR3 amino acids: CASSRGGLAGVTGELFF. The CDR3 DNA follows: TGTGCCAGCAGCCGCGGGGGGCTAGCGGGAGTCACCGGGGAGCTGTTTTTT. J is TRBJ2-2 and V is TRBV7-9; TRBD2 matches 10 bases. The CDR3 is 17 amino acids. V was pared by 5 bases and J by 4 bases, with 10 bases of the junction left unmatched. Germline values: CDR1 SEHNR, CDR2 FQNEAQ (reference sequence).

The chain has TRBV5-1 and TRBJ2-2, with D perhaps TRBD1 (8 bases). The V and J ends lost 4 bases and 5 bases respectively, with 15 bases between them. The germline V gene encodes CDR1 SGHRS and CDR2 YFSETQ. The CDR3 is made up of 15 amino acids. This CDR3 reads CASSLGQGGTGELFF. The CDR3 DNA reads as TGCGCCAGCAGCCTAGGACAGGGAGGGACCGGGGAGCTGTTTTTT.

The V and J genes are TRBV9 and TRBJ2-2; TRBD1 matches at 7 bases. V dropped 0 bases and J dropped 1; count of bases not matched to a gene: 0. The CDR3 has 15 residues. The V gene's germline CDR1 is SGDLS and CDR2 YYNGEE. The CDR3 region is CASSVGTGNTGELFF. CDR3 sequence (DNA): TGTGCCAGCAGCGTAGGGACAGGGAACACCGGGGAGCTGTTTTTT.

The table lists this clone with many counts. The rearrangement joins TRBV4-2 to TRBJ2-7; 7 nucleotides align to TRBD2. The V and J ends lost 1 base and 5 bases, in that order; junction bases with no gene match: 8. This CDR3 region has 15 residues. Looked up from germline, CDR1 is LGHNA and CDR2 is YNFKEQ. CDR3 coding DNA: TGTGCCAGCAGCCAAGTCCGTTCAAGCGGGAACGAGCAGTACTTC. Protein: CASSQVRSSGNEQYF.

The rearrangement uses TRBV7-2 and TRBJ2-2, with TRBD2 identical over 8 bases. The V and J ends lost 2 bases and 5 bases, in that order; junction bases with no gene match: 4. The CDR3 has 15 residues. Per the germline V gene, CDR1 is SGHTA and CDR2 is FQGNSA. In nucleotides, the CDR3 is TGTGCCAGCAGCTTAAGCGGGGGAAATACCGGGGAGCTGTTTTTT. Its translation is CASSLSGGNTGELFF.

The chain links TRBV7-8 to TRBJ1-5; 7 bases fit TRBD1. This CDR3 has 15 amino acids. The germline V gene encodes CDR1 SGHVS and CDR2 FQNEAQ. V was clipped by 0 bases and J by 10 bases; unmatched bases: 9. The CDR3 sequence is CASSLAAGQTNPQHF. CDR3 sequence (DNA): TGTGCCAGCAGCTTAGCGGCGGGACAGACAAACCCCCAGCATTTT.

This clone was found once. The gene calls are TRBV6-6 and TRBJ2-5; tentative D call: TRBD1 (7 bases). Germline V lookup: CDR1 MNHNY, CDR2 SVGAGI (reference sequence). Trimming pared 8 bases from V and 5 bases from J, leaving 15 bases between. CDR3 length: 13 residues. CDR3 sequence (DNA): TGTGCCAGCTGTCTAGCAGGGGGGGAGACCCAGTACTTC. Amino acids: CASCLAGGETQYF.

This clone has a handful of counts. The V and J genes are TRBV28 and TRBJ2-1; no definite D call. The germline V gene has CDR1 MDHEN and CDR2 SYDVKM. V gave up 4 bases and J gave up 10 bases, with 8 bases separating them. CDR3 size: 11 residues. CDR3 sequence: CASSSVREQFF. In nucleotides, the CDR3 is TGTGCCAGCAGTTCTGTTAGAGAGCAGTTCTTC.

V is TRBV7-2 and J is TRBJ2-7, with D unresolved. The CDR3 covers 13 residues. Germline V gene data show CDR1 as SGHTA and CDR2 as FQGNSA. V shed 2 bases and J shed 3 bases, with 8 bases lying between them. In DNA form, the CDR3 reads TGTGCCAGCAGCTTAAAGAGTGGCTACGAGCAGTACTTC. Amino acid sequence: CASSLKSGYEQYF.

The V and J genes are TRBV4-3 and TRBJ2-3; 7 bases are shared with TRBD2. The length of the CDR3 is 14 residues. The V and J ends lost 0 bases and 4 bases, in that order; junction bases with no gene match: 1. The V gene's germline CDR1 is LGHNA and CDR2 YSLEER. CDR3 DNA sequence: TGCGCCAGCAGCCAAGATGCGGGGGCAGATACGCAGTATTTT. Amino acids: CASSQDAGADTQYF.

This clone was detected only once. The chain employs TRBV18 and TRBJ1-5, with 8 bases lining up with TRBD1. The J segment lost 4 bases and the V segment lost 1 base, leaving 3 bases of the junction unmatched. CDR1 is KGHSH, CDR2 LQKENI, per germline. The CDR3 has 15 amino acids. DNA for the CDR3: TGTGCCAGCTCACCACTGAGGACAGGGAATCAGCCCCAGCATTTT. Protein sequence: CASSPLRTGNQPQHF.

The CDR3 DNA reads TGTGCCAGCAGTACCAACTCCGATGATAACTATGGCTACACCTTC. It yields the protein CASSTNSDDNYGYTF. The V and J genes are TRBV12-1 and TRBJ1-2. TRBV12-1 is a documented pseudogene. CDR3 length: 15 amino acids.

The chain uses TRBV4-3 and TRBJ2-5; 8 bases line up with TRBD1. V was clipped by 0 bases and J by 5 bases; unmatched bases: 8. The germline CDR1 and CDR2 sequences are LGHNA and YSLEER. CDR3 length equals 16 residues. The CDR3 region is CASSQDRTGSWETQYF. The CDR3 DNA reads TGCGCCAGCAGCCAAGATAGGACAGGGAGCTGGGAGACCCAGTACTTC.

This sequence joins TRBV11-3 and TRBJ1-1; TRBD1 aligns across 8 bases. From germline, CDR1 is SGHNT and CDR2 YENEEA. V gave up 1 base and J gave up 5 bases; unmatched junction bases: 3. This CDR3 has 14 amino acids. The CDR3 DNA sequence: TGTGCCAGCAGCTTAGGCAGGGGGCGAACTGAAGCTTTCTTT. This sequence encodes CASSLGRGRTEAFF. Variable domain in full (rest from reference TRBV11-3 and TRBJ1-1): EAGVVQSPRYKIIEKKQPVAFWCNPISGHNTLYWYLQNLGQGPELLIRYENEEAVDDSQLPKDRFSAERLKGVDSTLKIQPAELGDSAVYLCASSLGRGRTEAFFGQGTRLTVV.

The CDR3: CSVWTGSTDTQYF. The CDR3 coding sequence is TGCAGCGTCTGGACAGGTAGCACAGATACGCAGTATTTT. The chain employs TRBV29-1 and TRBJ2-3; 7 nucleotides line up with TRBD1. This CDR3 spans 13 amino acids. V was clipped by 6 bases and J by 0 bases; unmatched bases: 3. Germline V lookup: CDR1 SQVTM, CDR2 ANQGSEA.

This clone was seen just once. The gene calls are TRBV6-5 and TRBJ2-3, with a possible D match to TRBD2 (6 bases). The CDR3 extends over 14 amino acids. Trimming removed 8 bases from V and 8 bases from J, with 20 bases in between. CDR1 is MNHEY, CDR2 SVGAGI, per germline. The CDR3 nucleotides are TGTGCCAGCGGAGGGACTCCCCGTCGCAGTACGCAGTATTTT. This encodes CASGGTPRRSTQYF.

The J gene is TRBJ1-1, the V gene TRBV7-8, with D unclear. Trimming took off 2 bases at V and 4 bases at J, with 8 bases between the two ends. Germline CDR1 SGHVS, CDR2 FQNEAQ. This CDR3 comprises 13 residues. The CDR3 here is CASSLRQATEAFF. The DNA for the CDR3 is TGTGCCAGCAGCTTAAGGCAGGCCACTGAAGCTTTCTTT.

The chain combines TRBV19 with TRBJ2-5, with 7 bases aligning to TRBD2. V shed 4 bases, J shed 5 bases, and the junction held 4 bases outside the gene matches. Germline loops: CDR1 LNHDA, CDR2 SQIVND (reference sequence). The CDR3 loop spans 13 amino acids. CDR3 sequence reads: CASSKAGMETQYF. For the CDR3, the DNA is TGTGCCAGTAGTAAAGCGGGAATGGAGACCCAGTACTTC.

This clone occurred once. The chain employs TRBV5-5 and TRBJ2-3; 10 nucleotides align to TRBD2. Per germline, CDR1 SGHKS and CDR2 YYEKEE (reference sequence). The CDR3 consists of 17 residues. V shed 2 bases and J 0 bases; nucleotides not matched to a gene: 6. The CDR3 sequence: CASSFRLAGYSTDTQYF. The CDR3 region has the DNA TGTGCCAGCAGCTTCCGACTAGCGGGTTATAGCACAGATACGCAGTATTTT.

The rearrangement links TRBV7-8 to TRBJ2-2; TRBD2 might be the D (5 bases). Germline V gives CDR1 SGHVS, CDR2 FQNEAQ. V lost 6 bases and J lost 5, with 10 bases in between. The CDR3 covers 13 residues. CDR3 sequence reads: CASRFRGTGELFF. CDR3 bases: TGTGCCAGCAGATTCCGGGGTACCGGGGAGCTGTTTTTT.

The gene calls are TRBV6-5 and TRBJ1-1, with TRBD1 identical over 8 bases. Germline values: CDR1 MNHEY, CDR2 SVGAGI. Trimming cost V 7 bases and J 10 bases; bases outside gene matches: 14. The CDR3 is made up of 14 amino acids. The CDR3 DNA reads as TGTGCCAGCAACCTAGGGGCAGGGGGCACCGCAGCTTTCTTT. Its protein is CASNLGAGGTAAFF.

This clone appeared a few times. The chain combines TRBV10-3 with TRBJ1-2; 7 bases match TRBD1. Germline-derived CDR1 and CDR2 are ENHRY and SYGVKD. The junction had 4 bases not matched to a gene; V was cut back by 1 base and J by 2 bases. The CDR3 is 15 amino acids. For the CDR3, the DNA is TGTGCCATCAGTGAGTGGACAGGACAAAACTATGGCTACACCTTC. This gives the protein CAISEWTGQNYGYTF.

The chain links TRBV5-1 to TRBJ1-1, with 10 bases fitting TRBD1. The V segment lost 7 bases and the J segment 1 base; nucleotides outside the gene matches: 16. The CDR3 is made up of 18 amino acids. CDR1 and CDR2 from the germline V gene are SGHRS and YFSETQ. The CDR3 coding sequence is TGCGCCAGCGAGGGGACAGGGGCGGAGGGATCTTGGAACACTGAAGCTTTCTTT. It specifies CASEGTGAEGSWNTEAFF.

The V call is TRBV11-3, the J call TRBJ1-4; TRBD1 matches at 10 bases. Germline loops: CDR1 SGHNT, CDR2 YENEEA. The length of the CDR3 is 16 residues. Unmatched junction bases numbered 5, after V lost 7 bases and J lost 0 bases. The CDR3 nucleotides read TGTGCCAGCACCCGGGACAGGGGTTCAACTAATGAAAAACTGTTTTTT. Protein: CASTRDRGSTNEKLFF.

As DNA, the CDR3 is TGTGCCAGCAGCTTGGAGGGCAGGGCGAGTGAAAAACTGTTTTTT. Amino acid sequence: CASSLEGRASEKLFF. The V and J genes are TRBV5-5 and TRBJ1-4; TRBD1 is a possible D gene (5 bases). Trimming took 0 bases from V and 7 from J, leaving 13 bases between them. The CDR3 extends over 15 amino acids. Looked up from germline, CDR1 is SGHKS and CDR2 is YYEKEE (reference sequence).

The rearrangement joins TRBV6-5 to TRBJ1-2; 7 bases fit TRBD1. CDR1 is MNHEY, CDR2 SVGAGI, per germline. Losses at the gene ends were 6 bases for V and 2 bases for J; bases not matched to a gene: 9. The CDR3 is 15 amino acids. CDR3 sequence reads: CASRARQGSNYGYTF. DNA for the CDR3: TGTGCCAGCAGAGCTAGACAGGGATCGAACTATGGCTACACCTTC.

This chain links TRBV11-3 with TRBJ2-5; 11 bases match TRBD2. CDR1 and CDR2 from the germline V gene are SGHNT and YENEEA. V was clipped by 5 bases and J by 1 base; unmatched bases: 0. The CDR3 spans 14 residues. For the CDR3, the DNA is TGTGCCAGCAGCGGGACTAGCGGCCAAGAGACCCAGTACTTC. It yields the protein CASSGTSGQETQYF.

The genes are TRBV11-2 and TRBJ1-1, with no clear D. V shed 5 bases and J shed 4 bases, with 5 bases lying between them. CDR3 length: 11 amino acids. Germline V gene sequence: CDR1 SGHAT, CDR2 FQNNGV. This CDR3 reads CASSPGTEAFF. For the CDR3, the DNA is TGTGCCAGCAGCCCAGGCACTGAAGCTTTCTTT.